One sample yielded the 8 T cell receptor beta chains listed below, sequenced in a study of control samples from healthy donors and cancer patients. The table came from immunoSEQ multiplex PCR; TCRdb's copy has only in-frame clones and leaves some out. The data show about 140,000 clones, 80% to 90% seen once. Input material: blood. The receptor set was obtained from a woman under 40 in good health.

CDR3 amino acids: CSAGETGRSNQPQHF. The CDR3 DNA sequence: TGCAGTGCTGGTGAGACAGGCCGTAGCAATCAGCCCCAGCATTTT. This chain connects TRBV20-1 to TRBJ1-5; D is possibly TRBD1 (6 bases). Germline CDR1 DFQATT, CDR2 SNEGSKA (reference sequence). The CDR3 has 15 residues. The V and J ends lost 5 bases and 0 bases respectively, with 14 bases between them.

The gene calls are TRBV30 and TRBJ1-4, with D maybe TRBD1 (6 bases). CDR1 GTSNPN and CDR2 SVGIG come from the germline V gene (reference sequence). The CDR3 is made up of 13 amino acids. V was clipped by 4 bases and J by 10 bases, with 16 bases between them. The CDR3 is CAWNLRGGGKLFF. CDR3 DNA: TGTGCCTGGAACCTAAGGGGGGGAGGAAAACTGTTTTTT.

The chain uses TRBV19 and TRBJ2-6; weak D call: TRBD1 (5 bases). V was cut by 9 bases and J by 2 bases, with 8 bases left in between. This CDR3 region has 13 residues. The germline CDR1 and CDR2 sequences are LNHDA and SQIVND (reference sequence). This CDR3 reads CASTRAGANVLTF. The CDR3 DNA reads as TGTGCCAGCACCAGGGCTGGGGCCAACGTCCTGACTTTC.

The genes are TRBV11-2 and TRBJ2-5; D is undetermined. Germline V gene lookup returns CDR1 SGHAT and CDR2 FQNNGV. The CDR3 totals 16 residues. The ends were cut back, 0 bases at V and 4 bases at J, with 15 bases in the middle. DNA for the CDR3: TGTGCCAGCAGCTTAGATCTGGGGATTGCCCTAGAGACCCAGTACTTC. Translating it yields CASSLDLGIALETQYF.

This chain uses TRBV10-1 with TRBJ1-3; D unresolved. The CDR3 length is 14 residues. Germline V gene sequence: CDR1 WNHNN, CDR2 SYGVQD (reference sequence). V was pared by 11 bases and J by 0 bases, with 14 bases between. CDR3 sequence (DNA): TGCGCCTCCAGCGGGCGCAACTCTGGAAACACCATATATTTT. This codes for CASSGRNSGNTIYF.

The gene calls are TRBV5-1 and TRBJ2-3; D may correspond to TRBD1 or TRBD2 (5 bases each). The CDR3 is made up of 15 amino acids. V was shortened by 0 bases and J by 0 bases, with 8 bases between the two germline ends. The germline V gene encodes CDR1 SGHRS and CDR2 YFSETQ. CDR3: CASSLEGRSTDTQYF. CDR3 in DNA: TGCGCCAGCAGCTTGGAGGGGAGAAGCACAGATACGCAGTATTTT.

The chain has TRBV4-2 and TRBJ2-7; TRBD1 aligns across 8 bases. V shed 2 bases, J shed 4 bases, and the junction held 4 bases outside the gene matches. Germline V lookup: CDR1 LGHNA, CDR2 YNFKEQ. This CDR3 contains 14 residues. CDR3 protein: CASSQPDRVYEQYF. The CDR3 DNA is TGTGCCAGCAGCCAACCGGACAGGGTGTACGAGCAGTACTTC.

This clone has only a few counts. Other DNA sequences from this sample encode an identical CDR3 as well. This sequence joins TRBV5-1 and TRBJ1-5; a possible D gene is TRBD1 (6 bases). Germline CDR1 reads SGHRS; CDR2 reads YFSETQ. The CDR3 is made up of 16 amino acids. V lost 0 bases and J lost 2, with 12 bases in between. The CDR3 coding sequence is TGCGCCAGCAGCTTGGAGGGGGGTGGCGGCAATCAGCCCCAGCATTTT. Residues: CASSLEGGGGNQPQHF. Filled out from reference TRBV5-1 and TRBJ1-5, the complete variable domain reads KAGVTQTPRYLIKTRGQQVTLSCSPISGHRSVSWYQQTPGQGLQFLFEYFSETQRNKGNFPGRFSGRQFSNSRSEMNVSTLELGDSALYLCASSLEGGGGNQPQHFGDGTRLSIL.